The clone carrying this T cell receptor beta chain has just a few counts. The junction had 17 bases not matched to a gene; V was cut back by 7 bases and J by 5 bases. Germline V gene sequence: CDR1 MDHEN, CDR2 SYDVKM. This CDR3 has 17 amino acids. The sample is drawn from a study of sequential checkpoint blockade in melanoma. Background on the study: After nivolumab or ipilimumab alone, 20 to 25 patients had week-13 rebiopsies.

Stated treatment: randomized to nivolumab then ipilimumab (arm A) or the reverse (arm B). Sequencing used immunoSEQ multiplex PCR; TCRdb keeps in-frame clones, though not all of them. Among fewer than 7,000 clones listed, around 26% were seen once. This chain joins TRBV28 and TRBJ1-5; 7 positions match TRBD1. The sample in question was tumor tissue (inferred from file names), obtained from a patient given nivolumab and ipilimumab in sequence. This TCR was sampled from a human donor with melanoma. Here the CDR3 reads CASNSPRGRDRDQPQHF. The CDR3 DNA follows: TGTGCCAGCAATTCCCCCAGGGGGAGAGATCGTGATCAGCCCCAGCATTTT.